This T cell receptor beta chain was sequenced for a study of blood T cell repertoires in COVID-19. Across the study: PBMCs, B-cell-depleted T cells, or T cells were the source of the cDNA or gDNA that made up the material.

This clone showed up many times. The CDR3 loop spans 13 amino acids. Germline lookup yields CDR1 SGHTA and CDR2 FQGTGA. The V and J ends lost 5 bases and 6 bases, in that order; junction bases with no gene match: 7. In the authors' workflow: Scientists estimated how many nucleated cells there were by amplifying reference gene primers. Assay: immunoSEQ multiplex PCR; the TCRdb copy retains only in-frame clones and omits some. The D gene and trimming were derived from the DNA, and the V and J assignments and clone size from that table. The sample includes some 120,000 clones, approximately 81% of them seen just once.

Material for sequencing was peripheral blood. The sequence derives from a woman in her twenties or thirties who had recovered from COVID-19. The V gene is TRBV7-3, the J gene TRBJ2-7; 7 nucleotides match TRBD2. The CDR3 here is CASSHGLEGEQYF. DNA for the CDR3: TGTGCCAGCAGCCATGGACTAGAGGGCGAGCAGTACTTC.